The rows below give T cell receptor beta chains drawn from one sample of a study of T-cell reconstitution after alpha-beta-depleted transplantation in children. In TCRdb, the PCR reads were re-called with MiXCR into one record per CDR3 protein. The table has around 800,000 distinct CDR3 sequences, 16% seen once. Material: PBMCs, mostly from graft donor cells, obtained 360 days after TCRalphabeta/CD19-depleted stem cell transplant. These receptor sequences come from a male patient between 10 and 17 years old who had a stem cell transplant for acute lymphoblastic leukemia, so the T cells may come from the graft donor. CDR3s include the opening cysteine and the closing phenylalanine or tryptophan. D genes are given only for firm matches. Only part of the rows carry a size: once, few, many, or a class if the clone is expanded.

DNA: TGTGCCAGCAGTAAAGACAGGGCGTATGAGCAGTACTTC
CDR3: CASSKDRAYEQYF
J: TRBJ2-7
D: TRBD1
size: -
V: TRBV12-3/TRBV12-4

DNA: TGTGCCAGCAGCGTAGTAAATTTCGGCCTAAGCTCCTACAATGAGCAGTTCTTC
CDR3: CASSVVNFGLSSYNEQFF
J: TRBJ2-1
D: -
size: -
V: TRBV9

DNA: TGTGCCAGCTCTGGGATTTCGGGAGCGGGGCAGTACTTC
CDR3: CASSGISGAGQYF
J: TRBJ2-7
D: -
size: few
V: TRBV7-2

DNA: TGTGCCAGCAGCCAGGGAAGCGTGGCCGGGGAGCTGTTTTTT
CDR3: CASSQGSVAGELFF
J: TRBJ2-2
D: -
size: -
V: TRBV3-1

DNA: TGTGCCAGCAGCGAGAGGGACGGGGCGCCGCACAATGAGCAGTTCTTC
CDR3: CASSERDGAPHNEQFF
J: TRBJ2-1
D: -
size: -
V: TRBV7-9

DNA: TGTGCCAGCAGTTTAGCGGTTACGCAACGGGAGACCCAGTACTTC
CDR3: CASSLAVTQRETQYF
J: TRBJ2-5
D: -
size: many
V: TRBV12-3/TRBV12-4

DNA: TGTGCCAGCAGTTCGCACAGGGGGCGCCTCTATGGCTACACCTTC
CDR3: CASSSHRGRLYGYTF
J: TRBJ1-2
D: TRBD1
size: -
V: TRBV27

DNA: TGCGCCAGCAGCGGGGGACTAGCGGGGGAAAATGAGCAGTTCTTC
CDR3: CASSGGLAGENEQFF
J: TRBJ2-1
D: TRBD2
size: few
V: TRBV5-1

DNA: TGTGCCAGCAGCATGACAGGGGGCTCAAATGAGCAGTTCTTC
CDR3: CASSMTGGSNEQFF
J: TRBJ2-1
D: TRBD1
size: -
V: TRBV7-3

DNA: TGCGCCAGCAGCTTGTTCGAGGGGCGGCAGTTCTTC
CDR3: CASSLFEGRQFF
J: TRBJ2-1
D: -
size: many
V: TRBV5-1

DNA: TGCAGTGCTGACCCGGGACTAGGGGTAGATACGCAGTATTTT
CDR3: CSADPGLGVDTQYF
J: TRBJ2-3
D: TRBD2
size: few
V: TRBV20-1

DNA: TGTGCCAGCAGCGTAGAAGTTTGGGGCAACGAGCAGTACTTC
CDR3: CASSVEVWGNEQYF
J: TRBJ2-7
D: -
size: -
V: TRBV9

DNA: TGTGCCAGCAGCGATCCTCTAGGCGACTATGGCTACACCTTC
CDR3: CASSDPLGDYGYTF
J: TRBJ1-2
D: -
size: -
V: TRBV7-9

DNA: TGCAGCGTTGAAGGGAACTATGGCTACACCTTC
CDR3: CSVEGNYGYTF
J: TRBJ1-2
D: -
size: -
V: TRBV29-1

DNA: TGTGCCAGCAGGTGGACGTTCTCCTACGAGCAGTACTTC
CDR3: CASRWTFSYEQYF
J: TRBJ2-7
D: -
size: -
V: TRBV2

DNA: TGTGCCAGCAGGGACAGGGCGGATCAACATACGCAGTATTTT
CDR3: CASRDRADQHTQYF
J: TRBJ2-3
D: TRBD1
size: -
V: TRBV12-3/TRBV12-4